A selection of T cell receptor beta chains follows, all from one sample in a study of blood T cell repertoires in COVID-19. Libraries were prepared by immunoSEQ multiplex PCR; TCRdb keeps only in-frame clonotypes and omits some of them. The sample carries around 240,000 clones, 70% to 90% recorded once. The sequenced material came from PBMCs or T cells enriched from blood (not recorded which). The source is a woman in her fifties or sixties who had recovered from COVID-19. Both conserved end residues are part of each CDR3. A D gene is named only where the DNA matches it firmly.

CASSGGMSTGGPGGELFF,TGTGCCAGCTCGGGTGGGATGTCGACAGGGGGCCCTGGCGGGGAGCTGTTTTTT,TRBJ2-2,TRBD1,TRBV27
CASSSRSGNTEAFF,TGTGCCAGCAGTTCCCGCTCGGGAAACACTGAAGCTTTCTTT,TRBJ1-1,NA,TRBV6-5
CASSDHGQGNSPLHF,TGTGCCAGCAGTGATCATGGACAGGGAAATTCACCCCTCCACTTT,TRBJ1-6,TRBD1,TRBV25-1
CASSPTGLGETQYF,TGTGCCAGCAGCCCCACAGGTCTGGGGGAGACCCAGTACTTC,TRBJ2-5,NA,TRBV9
CASARRGTGAVFSNEQFF,TGTGCTAGTGCCCGCCGAGGGACAGGGGCCGTCTTTTCCAATGAGCAGTTCTTC,TRBJ2-1,TRBD1,TRBV12-5
CASSLRGSRNQPQHF,TGTGCCAGCAGCCTCCGGGGAAGTCGCAATCAGCCCCAGCATTTT,TRBJ1-5,NA,TRBV3-1/TRBV3-2
CASSVDVAGAGKNIQYF,TGTGCCAGCAGCGTAGATGTCGCGGGAGCGGGCAAAAACATTCAGTACTTC,TRBJ2-4,TRBD2,TRBV9
CASYSTGTNTEAFF,TGTGCCAGCTATTCGACAGGGACGAACACTGAAGCTTTCTTT,TRBJ1-1,TRBD1,TRBV3-1/TRBV3-2
CASSRRLDSSTDTQYF,TGTGCCAGCAGCCGCCGACTAGACTCTAGCACAGATACGCAGTATTTT,TRBJ2-3,NA,TRBV5-4
CASSPSGSADTQYF,TGTGCCAGCAGCCCTAGCGGGAGCGCAGATACGCAGTATTTT,TRBJ2-3,TRBD2,TRBV7-9
CAISEGHVVGETQYF,TGTGCCATCAGTGAGGGGCATGTGGTCGGAGAGACCCAGTACTTC,TRBJ2-5,NA,TRBV10-3
CASSFMGQGDSGNTIYF,TGTGCCAGCAGCTTTATGGGGCAGGGTGACTCTGGAAACACCATATATTTT,TRBJ1-3,NA,TRBV7-2
CASSIWRENIQYF,TGTGCCAGCAGCATTTGGCGGGAAAACATTCAGTACTTC,TRBJ2-4,NA,TRBV2
CASSLGSSGNTIYF,TGTGCCAGCAGTTTAGGTAGCTCTGGAAACACCATATATTTT,TRBJ1-3,NA,TRBV28
CSVEDLRAADTQYF,TGCAGCGTTGAAGATCTCAGGGCGGCAGATACGCAGTATTTT,TRBJ2-3,NA,TRBV29-1
CAISRQQRTGNTDTQYF,TGCGCCATAAGCCGGCAGCAAAGGACAGGGAACACAGATACGCAGTATTTT,TRBJ2-3,TRBD1,TRBV23-1
CASSYRPPSGNGEQYF,TGTGCCAGCAGTTACCGGCCACCTAGCGGGAACGGCGAGCAGTACTTC,TRBJ2-7,TRBD2,TRBV6-6
CASSVGQAYEQYF,TGTGCCAGCAGCGTCGGACAGGCCTACGAGCAGTACTTC,TRBJ2-7,TRBD1,TRBV7-9
CASSLRTDFEQYF,TGCGCCAGCAGCCTTCGGACAGATTTCGAGCAGTACTTC,TRBJ2-7,NA,TRBV4-1
CASSQRHGTLETQYF,TGTGCCAGCAGCCAACGACACGGGACTTTAGAGACCCAGTACTTC,TRBJ2-5,NA,TRBV3-1/TRBV3-2